The TCR beta chain described here comes from a study of T cell repertoires in cytomegalovirus infection (dated by TCRdb to between 2019 and 2020). About the study as a whole: Alongside well-studied HLA-B-restricted epitopes, the peptide stimulations were aimed at recently identified HLA-C-restricted CMV epitopes, whose presentation resists viral immunomodulation. Donor HLA type was relevant to the analysis, because carriage of CMV infection together with the matching HLA type was indicated by public TCR beta signatures. Study-level results and caveats: In both this cohort and an independent roughly 330-donor cohort, the cumulative frequency of public TCR beta family members distinguished carriers of CMV infection plus the relevant HLA type. The ex vivo response was dominated by HLA-C-restricted CMV-specific TCR beta clonotypes, which also provided the single most frequent clonotype in two of eight donors.

Data came from an Illumina HiSeq 1500. TCRdb passed the public sequencing reads through fastp at Q25 and MiXCR, retaining productive beta sequences. Entries that share a CDR3 protein sequence are merged under the most common genes and DNA. The sample table shows hundreds of thousands of distinct CDR3 sequences, and about 44% are seen once. About two fifths of the sample rests with the top ten. As to this clonotype: Its target antigen remains unknown. No clone much larger than this one lies a single base away; base qualities are absent.

Here V drops 2 bases and J drops 8 bases, and the junction holds 6 bases not matched to any gene. Reading from cysteine to phenylalanine, the CDR3 counts 15 amino acids. Just CDR3 DNA is preserved here, 45 bases in frame from base 1. The intended sense of this specimen's treatment or condition label: in vitro stimulation with specific CMV peptide epitopes to enrich CMV-specific T cells. Source: cultured PBMCs, taken from culture after CMV antigen stimulation. The receptor chain draws on TRBV12-3 or TRBV12-4 and TRBJ2-1, with 10 bases matching TRBD2. The receptor comes from a human donor in good health (CMV status not recorded). Some clones in this sample may be carry-over from other donors' samples. The CDR3 protein is CASSLSGGEHDEQFF. The nucleotide sequence is TGTGCCAGCAGTTTAAGCGGGGGGGAGCATGATGAGCAGTTCTTC.